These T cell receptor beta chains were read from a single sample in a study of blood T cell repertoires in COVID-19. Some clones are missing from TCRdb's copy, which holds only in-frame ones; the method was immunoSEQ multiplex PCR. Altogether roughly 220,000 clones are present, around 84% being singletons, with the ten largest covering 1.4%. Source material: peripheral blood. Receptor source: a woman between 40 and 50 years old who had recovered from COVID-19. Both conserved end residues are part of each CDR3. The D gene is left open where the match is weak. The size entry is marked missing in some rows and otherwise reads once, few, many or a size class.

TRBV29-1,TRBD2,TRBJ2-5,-,CSDQPGLAGVGTQYF,TGCAGCGACCAACCCGGACTAGCGGGGGTAGGGACCCAGTACTTC
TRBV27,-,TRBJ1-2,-,CASSLRAANYGYTF,TGTGCCAGCAGTTTGAGGGCGGCTAACTATGGCTACACCTTC
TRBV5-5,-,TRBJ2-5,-,CASSLDITSNGETQYF,TGTGCCAGCAGCTTAGATATAACTTCTAACGGGGAGACCCAGTACTTC
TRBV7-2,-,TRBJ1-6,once,CASSLLGFGGDSPLHF,TGTGCCAGCAGCTTACTGGGTTTCGGGGGAGATTCACCCCTCCACTTT
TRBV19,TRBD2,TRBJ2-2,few,CASRPGGNTGELFF,TGTGCCAGTAGGCCGGGGGGGAACACCGGGGAGCTGTTTTTT
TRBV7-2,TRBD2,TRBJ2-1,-,CASSTPRTSGGAGYNEQFF,TGTGCCAGCAGCACTCCCAGGACTAGCGGGGGGGCGGGTTACAATGAGCAGTTCTTC
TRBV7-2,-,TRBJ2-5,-,CASSLNSGEETQYF,TGTGCCAGCAGCTTAAACAGCGGTGAGGAGACCCAGTACTTC
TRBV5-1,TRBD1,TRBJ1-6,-,CASSPGQDNSPLHF,TGCGCCAGCAGCCCGGGACAGGATAATTCACCCCTCCACTTT
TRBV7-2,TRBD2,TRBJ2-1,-,CASRPLAGGSYNEQFF,TGTGCCAGCAGACCACTAGCGGGGGGTTCCTACAATGAGCAGTTCTTC
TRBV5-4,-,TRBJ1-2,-,CASSFFDRTNYGYTF,TGTGCCAGCAGCTTTTTTGACAGAACTAACTATGGCTACACCTTC
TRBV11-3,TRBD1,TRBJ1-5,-,CASSLAPGQGADQPQHF,TGTGCCAGCAGCTTAGCACCGGGACAGGGCGCCGATCAGCCCCAGCATTTT
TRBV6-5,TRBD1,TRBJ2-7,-,CASIDQVGQGIRQYF,TGTGCCAGCATCGACCAAGTGGGACAGGGGATTCGGCAGTACTTC
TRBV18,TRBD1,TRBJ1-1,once,CASSPPTGVNTEAFF,TGTGCCAGCTCACCACCGACAGGGGTGAACACTGAAGCTTTCTTT
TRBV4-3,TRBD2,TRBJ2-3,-,CASSQDPSGGDTDTQYF,TGCGCCAGCAGCCAAGATCCTAGCGGGGGGGATACAGATACGCAGTATTTT
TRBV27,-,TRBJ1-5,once,CASRRANQPQHF,TGTGCCAGCAGAAGAGCCAATCAGCCCCAGCATTTT
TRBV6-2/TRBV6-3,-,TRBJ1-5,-,CASSRDFYQPQHF,TGTGCCAGCAGTCGGGACTTCTACCAGCCCCAGCATTTT
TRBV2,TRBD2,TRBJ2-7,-,CASSDLAGGHEQYF,TGTGCCAGCAGTGATCTAGCGGGGGGCCACGAGCAGTACTTC
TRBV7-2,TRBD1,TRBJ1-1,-,CASSPDREIPEAFF,TGTGCCAGCAGCCCGGACAGGGAGATCCCTGAAGCTTTCTTT
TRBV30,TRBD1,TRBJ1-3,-,CALNHRDRRSSGNTIYF,TGTGCCTTGAACCACCGGGACAGGCGTAGCTCTGGAAACACCATATATTTT
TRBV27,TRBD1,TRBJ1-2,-,CASSLDRGRGGYTF,TGTGCCAGCAGTTTAGACAGGGGGCGGGGTGGCTACACCTTC
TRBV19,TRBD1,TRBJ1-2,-,CASHRTGAVGYTF,TGTGCCAGCCATAGAACAGGGGCAGTTGGCTACACCTTC
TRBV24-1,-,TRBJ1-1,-,CATSDGKENEAFF,TGTGCCACCAGTGATGGTAAGGAGAATGAAGCTTTCTTT
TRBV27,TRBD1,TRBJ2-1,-,CASRGTGQGVVNEQFF,TGTGCCAGCAGAGGGACGGGGCAGGGGGTTGTCAATGAGCAGTTCTTC
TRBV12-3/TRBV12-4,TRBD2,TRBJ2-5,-,CASSLWEGETQYF,TGTGCCAGCAGTTTATGGGAGGGAGAGACCCAGTACTTC
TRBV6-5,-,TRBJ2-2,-,CASSKQTVFTGELFF,TGTGCCAGCAGTAAACAGACAGTTTTCACCGGGGAGCTGTTTTTT
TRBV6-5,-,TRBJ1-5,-,CASSYSFLGATLHF,TGTGCCAGCAGTTACTCCTTCCTAGGGGCGACTTTGCATTTT
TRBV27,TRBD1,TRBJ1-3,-,CASSPYDRAGNTIYF,TGTGCCAGCAGTCCGTACGACAGGGCTGGAAACACCATATATTTT
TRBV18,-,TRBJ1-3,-,CASSPNRDSGNTIYF,TGTGCCAGCTCACCGAACAGGGACTCTGGAAACACCATATATTTT
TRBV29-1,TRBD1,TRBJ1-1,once,CSVKGQQSTEAFF,TGCAGCGTCAAGGGACAGCAAAGCACTGAAGCTTTCTTT
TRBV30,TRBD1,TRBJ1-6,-,CAWSTTLFGTDNSPLHF,TGTGCCTGGAGTACAACCCTTTTCGGGACAGATAATTCACCCCTCCACTTT
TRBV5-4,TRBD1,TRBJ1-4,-,CASSTDRGEKLFF,TGTGCCAGCAGCACAGACAGGGGAGAAAAACTGTTTTTT
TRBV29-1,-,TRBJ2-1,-,CSLSTLDSPYNEQFF,TGCAGCCTAAGTACCTTGGACAGCCCGTACAATGAGCAGTTCTTC
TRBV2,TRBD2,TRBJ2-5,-,CASSEGGGALGTQYF,TGTGCCAGCAGTGAGGGCGGGGGAGCCTTAGGGACCCAGTACTTC
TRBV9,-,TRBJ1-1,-,CASSVDTISEAFF,TGTGCCAGCAGCGTAGACACAATCTCGGAAGCTTTCTTT
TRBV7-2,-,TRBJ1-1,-,CASSPQGIANTEAFF,TGTGCCAGCAGCCCGCAGGGTATCGCGAACACTGAAGCTTTCTTT
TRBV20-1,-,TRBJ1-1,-,CSAAGGAEAFF,TGCAGTGCAGCGGGGGGTGCTGAAGCTTTCTTT
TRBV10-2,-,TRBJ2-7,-,CASSESASYEQYF,TGCGCCAGCAGTGAGTCAGCTTCCTACGAGCAGTACTTC
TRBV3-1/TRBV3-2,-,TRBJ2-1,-,CASSQETGTYNEQFF,TGTGCCAGCAGCCAAGAGACAGGCACCTACAATGAGCAGTTCTTC
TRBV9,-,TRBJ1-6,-,CASSLREGGSPLHF,TGTGCCAGCAGCCTCCGGGAGGGGGGTTCACCCCTCCACTTT
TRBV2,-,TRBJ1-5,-,CASSGGGNNQPQHF,TGTGCCAGCAGTGGGGGAGGCAACAATCAGCCCCAGCATTTT
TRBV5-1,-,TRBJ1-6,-,CASSIRQGSYNSPLHF,TGCGCCAGCAGCATTAGGCAGGGCTCCTATAATTCACCCCTCCACTTT
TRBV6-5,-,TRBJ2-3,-,CASSSPGRGHEDTQYF,TGTGCCAGCAGTTCCCCCGGGAGGGGGCATGAGGATACGCAGTATTTT
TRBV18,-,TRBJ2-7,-,CASSTGDSYEQYF,TGTGCCAGCTCGACAGGAGACTCCTACGAGCAGTACTTC
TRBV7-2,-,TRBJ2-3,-,CASSPPGVTTDTQYF,TGTGCCAGCAGCCCACCCGGGGTAACTACAGATACGCAGTATTTT
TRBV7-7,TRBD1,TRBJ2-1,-,CASSLGQGNEQFF,TGTGCTAGCAGCTTAGGACAGGGGAATGAGCAGTTCTTC
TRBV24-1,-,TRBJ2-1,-,CATSDPGGNEQFF,TGTGCCACCAGTGACCCTGGAGGTAATGAGCAGTTCTTC
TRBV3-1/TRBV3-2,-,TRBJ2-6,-,CASSQRGGANVLTF,TGTGCCAGCAGCCAGAGAGGTGGGGCCAACGTCCTGACTTTC
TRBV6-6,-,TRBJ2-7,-,CASSYSSGSHLF,TGTGCCAGCAGTTACTCATCAGGGTCCCATCTATTC
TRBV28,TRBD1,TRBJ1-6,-,CASRDRVDSPLHF,TGTGCCAGCCGAGACAGGGTTGATTCACCCCTCCACTTT
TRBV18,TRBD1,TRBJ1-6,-,CASNDRGAYNSPLHF,TGTGCCAGCAATGACAGGGGGGCCTATAATTCACCCCTCCACTTT
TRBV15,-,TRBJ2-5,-,CATSRDLRETQYF,TGTGCCACCAGCAGAGATCTCCGGGAGACCCAGTACTTC
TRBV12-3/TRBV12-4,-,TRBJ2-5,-,CASSPGHWETQYF,TGTGCCAGCAGCCCAGGACACTGGGAGACCCAGTACTTC
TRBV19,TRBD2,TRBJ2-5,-,CASSFPSGGRETQYF,TGTGCCAGTAGTTTTCCTAGCGGGGGGCGGGAGACCCAGTACTTC
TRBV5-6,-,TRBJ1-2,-,CASSLSGGVFYGYTF,TGTGCCAGCAGCTTATCTGGGGGGGTATTCTATGGCTACACCTTC